A single sample gave rise to the 10 T cell receptor beta chains below, sequenced in a study of blood T cell repertoires in COVID-19. Assay: immunoSEQ multiplex PCR; the TCRdb copy retains only in-frame clones and omits some. This table holds 380,000 or so clones, roughly 86% found once. Sequencing was performed on PBMCs or T cells enriched from blood (not recorded which). These TCRs come from a woman aged 40 to 50 with acute COVID-19.

The chain employs TRBV2 and TRBJ1-4, with 9 bases aligning to TRBD1. The ends lost 11 bases at V and 6 bases at J; junction bases unmatched: 7. The germline gives CDR1 SNHLY, CDR2 FYNNEI. This CDR3 spans 13 amino acids. Written as DNA, the CDR3 is TGTGCCGGGCACCGGGACAGGGATGAAAAACTGTTTTTT. Amino acids: CAGHRDRDEKLFF.

This chain links TRBV7-9 with TRBJ1-1; the match to TRBD1 covers 7 bases. After removal of 3 bases from V and 8 bases from J, the junction contained 21 bases not matched to a gene. The CDR3 sequence is 18 residues long. Germline V gene data show CDR1 as SEHNR and CDR2 as FQNEAQ (reference sequence). The DNA for the CDR3 is TGTGCCAGCAGCTTTTTGCGAGCGGACAGGCGGAAAATTAAGGAAGCTTTCTTT. Its protein product is CASSFLRADRRKIKEAFF.

This clone was seen only a few times. The V and J genes are TRBV5-4 and TRBJ1-1; D may be TRBD1 (5 bases). This CDR3 is built from 14 residues. The V gene lost 0 bases and the J gene lost 1 base, with 7 bases spanning the gap. CDR1 and CDR2 from the germline V gene are SGHNT and YYREEE (reference sequence). This CDR3 is CASSLATANTEAFF. DNA for the CDR3: TGTGCCAGCAGCTTGGCGACAGCGAACACTGAAGCTTTCTTT.

The V gene is TRBV7-9, the J gene TRBJ2-3; D is uncertain. Trimming removed 5 bases from V and 2 bases from J, with 14 bases in between. Germline assignment: CDR1 SEHNR and CDR2 FQNEAQ (reference sequence). The CDR3 sequence is 15 residues long. CDR3 coding DNA: TGTGCCAGCAGCCCATCCGGGTCCCCCACAGATACGCAGTATTTT. Protein product: CASSPSGSPTDTQYF.

The chain links TRBV21-1 to TRBJ2-7; the table gives TRBD1 as D, unverified against the DNA. TRBV21-1 is listed as a pseudogene. The CDR3 runs to 13 residues. This CDR3 reads CASTRTGSYEQYF. CDR3 DNA sequence: TGTGCCAGCACCCGGACAGGGTCCTACGAGCAGTACTTC.

This clone has only one observation. This chain links TRBV7-2 with TRBJ1-1, with 10 bases matching TRBD1. V dropped 3 bases and J dropped 4; count of bases not matched to a gene: 8. The CDR3 length is 16 residues. Germline V gives CDR1 SGHTA, CDR2 FQGNSA. The CDR3 loop reads CASSLEGQGPSTEAFF. The DNA of the CDR3 is TGTGCCAGCAGCTTGGAGGGACAGGGGCCGAGCACTGAAGCTTTCTTT.

The chain links TRBV30 to TRBJ1-4, with D perhaps TRBD1 (5 bases). Germline V lookup: CDR1 GTSNPN, CDR2 SVGIG (reference sequence). The CDR3 spans 15 residues. V was shortened by 2 bases and J by 4 bases, with 14 bases between the two germline ends. CDR3 protein: CAWSQTDLGNEKLFF. The CDR3 DNA is TGTGCCTGGAGTCAGACAGACTTGGGTAATGAAAAACTGTTTTTT.

The chain uses TRBV15 and TRBJ1-1; D unclear. With 1 base removed from V and 7 bases from J, the gap between germline ends came to 7 bases. In germline, CDR1 is LNHNV, CDR2 YYDKDF (reference sequence). The CDR3 covers 12 residues. The CDR3 bases are TGTGCCACCAGCAGAGGGGCGAGTGAAGCTTTCTTT. This translates into CATSRGASEAFF. The variable domain in full, with the rest retrieved from reference TRBV15 and TRBJ1-1, is DAMVIQNPRYQVTQFGKPVTLSCSQTLNHNVMYWYQQKSSQAPKLLFHYYDKDFNNEADTPDNFQSRRPNTSFCFLDIRSPGLGDTAMYLCATSRGASEAFFGQGTRLTVV.

This clone was recorded once. V usage is TRBV10-2 and J usage is TRBJ1-2, with D unresolved. The CDR3 covers 11 residues. Trimming shortened V by 8 bases and J by 7 bases, and 11 bases separated the two germline ends. Germline V gives CDR1 WSHSY, CDR2 SAAADI. The CDR3 sequence: CASGNGSGYTF. Here the CDR3 DNA reads TGCGCCAGCGGCAACGGGAGTGGCTACACCTTC.

The chain combines TRBV5-1 with TRBJ1-2, with unresolved D. CDR1 is SGHRS, CDR2 YFSETQ, per germline. V gave up 2 bases and J gave up 2 bases, with 10 bases separating them. CDR3 length: 14 residues. For the CDR3, the DNA is TGCGCCAGCAGCTTTCGCGGGGAAAACTATGGCTACACCTTC. Translated: CASSFRGENYGYTF.